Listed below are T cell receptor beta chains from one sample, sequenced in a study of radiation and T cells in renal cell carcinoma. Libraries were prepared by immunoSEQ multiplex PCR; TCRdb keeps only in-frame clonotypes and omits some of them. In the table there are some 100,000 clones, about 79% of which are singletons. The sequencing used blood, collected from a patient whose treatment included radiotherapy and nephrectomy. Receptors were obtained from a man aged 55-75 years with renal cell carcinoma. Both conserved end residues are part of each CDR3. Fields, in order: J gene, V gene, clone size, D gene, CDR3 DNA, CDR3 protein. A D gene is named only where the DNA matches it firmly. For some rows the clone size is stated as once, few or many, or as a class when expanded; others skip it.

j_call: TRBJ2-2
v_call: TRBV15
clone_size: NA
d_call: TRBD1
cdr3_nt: TGTGCCACCAGCAGACACGCAACAGGGGTCAACACCGGGGAGCTGTTTTTT
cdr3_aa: CATSRHATGVNTGELFF

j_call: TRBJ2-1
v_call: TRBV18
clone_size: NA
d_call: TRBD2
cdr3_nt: TGTGCCAGCTCACTCCTTCCTTATATACTAGCGGGAGGGGACAATGAGCAGTTCTTC
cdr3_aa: CASSLLPYILAGGDNEQFF

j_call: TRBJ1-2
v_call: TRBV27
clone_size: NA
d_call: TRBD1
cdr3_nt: TGTGCCAGCAGTCCCACCGGGACAGGTGGCGGTAGAGGCTATGGCTACACCTTC
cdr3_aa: CASSPTGTGGGRGYGYTF

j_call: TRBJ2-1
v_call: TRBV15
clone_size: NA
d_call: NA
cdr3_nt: TGTGCCACCAGCAGAGATTCGGCTAGGCCGGGGGTTGAGCAGTTCTTC
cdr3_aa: CATSRDSARPGVEQFF

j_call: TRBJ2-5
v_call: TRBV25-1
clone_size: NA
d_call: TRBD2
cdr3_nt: TGTGCCAGCAGTGAAAGGACTAGCGGGACCTTAGGGGAGACCCAGTACTTC
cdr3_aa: CASSERTSGTLGETQYF

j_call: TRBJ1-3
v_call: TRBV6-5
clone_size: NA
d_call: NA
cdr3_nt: TGTGCCAGCAGTTACGCGGGCAAGCGAAACACCATATATTTT
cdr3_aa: CASSYAGKRNTIYF

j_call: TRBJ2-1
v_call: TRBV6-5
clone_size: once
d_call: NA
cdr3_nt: TGTGCCAGCAGTTACCGGTCGGGAGAGCAGTTCTTC
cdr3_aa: CASSYRSGEQFF

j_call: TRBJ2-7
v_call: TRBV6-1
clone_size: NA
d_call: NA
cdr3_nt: TGTGCCAGCAGCAACGGACAGTTTTACGAGCAGTACTTC
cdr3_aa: CASSNGQFYEQYF

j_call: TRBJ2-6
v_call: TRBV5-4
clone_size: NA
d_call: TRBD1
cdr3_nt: TGTGCCAGCAGCTCCAACAGGGGCTCTGGGGCCAACGTCCTGACTTTC
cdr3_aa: CASSSNRGSGANVLTF

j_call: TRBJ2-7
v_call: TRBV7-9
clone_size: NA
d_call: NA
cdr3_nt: TGTGCCAGCAGCTTAGATGCGGGACCTCACCCCCTCTCCTACGAGCAGTACTTC
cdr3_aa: CASSLDAGPHPLSYEQYF

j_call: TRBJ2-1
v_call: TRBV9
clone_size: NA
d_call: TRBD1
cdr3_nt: TGTGCCAGCAGCGTAGTGGGGACAGGCAATGAGCAGTTCTTC
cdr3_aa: CASSVVGTGNEQFF

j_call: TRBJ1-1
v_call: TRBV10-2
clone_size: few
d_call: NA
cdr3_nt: TGCGCCAGCATGGCGAACACTGAAGCTTTCTTT
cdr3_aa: CASMANTEAFF

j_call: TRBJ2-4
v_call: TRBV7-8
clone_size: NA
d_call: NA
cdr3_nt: TGTGCCAGCAGCTTAGAAGCGGGAGCCAAAAACATTCAGTACTTC
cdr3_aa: CASSLEAGAKNIQYF

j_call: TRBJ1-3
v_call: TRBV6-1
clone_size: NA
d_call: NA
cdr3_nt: TGTGCCAGCACAGGGGAATTTGGAAACACCATATATTTT
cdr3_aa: CASTGEFGNTIYF

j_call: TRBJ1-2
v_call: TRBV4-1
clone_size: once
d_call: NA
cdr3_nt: TGCGCCAGCAGCCACCTTTTCGGGGCAGATCAAGTTTCCGGTGGCTACACCTTC
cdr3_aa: CASSHLFGADQVSGGYTF

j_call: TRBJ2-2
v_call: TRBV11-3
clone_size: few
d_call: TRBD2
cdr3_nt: TGTGCCAGCAGCGCGACTAGCGGGAACCGCGGGGAGCTGTTTTTT
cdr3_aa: CASSATSGNRGELFF

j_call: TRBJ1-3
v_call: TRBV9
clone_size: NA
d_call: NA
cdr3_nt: TGTGCCAGCAGCATGCACGTCGGATCTGGAAACACCATATATTTT
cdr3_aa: CASSMHVGSGNTIYF

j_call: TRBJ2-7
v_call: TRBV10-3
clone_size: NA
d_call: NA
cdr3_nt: TGTGCCATCAGTGACAGCTACTACGAGCAGTACTTC
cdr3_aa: CAISDSYYEQYF

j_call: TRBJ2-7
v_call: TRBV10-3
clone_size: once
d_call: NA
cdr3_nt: TGTGCCATCAGCCTGGACAACTCCTACGAGCAGTACTTC
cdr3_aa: CAISLDNSYEQYF

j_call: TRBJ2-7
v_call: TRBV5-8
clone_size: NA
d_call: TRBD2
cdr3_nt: TGTGCCAGCAGGCGGGAGACCTACGAGCAGTACTTC
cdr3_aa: CASRRETYEQYF

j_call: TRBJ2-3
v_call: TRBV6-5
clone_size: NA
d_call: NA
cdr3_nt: TGTGCCAGCAGGACAGCTAGCACAGATACGCAGTATTTT
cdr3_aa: CASRTASTDTQYF

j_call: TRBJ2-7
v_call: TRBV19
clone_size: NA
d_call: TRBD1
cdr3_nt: TGTGCCAGTAGCAACAGGGGGCCCTACGAGCAGTACTTC
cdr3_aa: CASSNRGPYEQYF

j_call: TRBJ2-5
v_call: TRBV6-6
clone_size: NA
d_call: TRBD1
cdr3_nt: TGTGCCAGCAGTGCCAGTCCGGGACAGGGGGTAGAGACCCAGTACTTC
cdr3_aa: CASSASPGQGVETQYF

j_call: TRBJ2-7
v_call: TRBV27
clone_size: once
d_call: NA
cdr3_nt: TGTGCCAGCAGTCTAGCCCCAAGGGCCTACGAGCAGTACTTC
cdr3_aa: CASSLAPRAYEQYF

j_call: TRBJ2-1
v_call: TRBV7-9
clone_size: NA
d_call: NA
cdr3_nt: TGTGCCAGCGGGCTAGAGCAGTTCTTC
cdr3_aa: CASGLEQFF

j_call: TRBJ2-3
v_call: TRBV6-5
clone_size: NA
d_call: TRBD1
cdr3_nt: TGTGCCAGCAGCCCCCTCGACAGGGCGGGAGATACGCAGTATTTT
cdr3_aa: CASSPLDRAGDTQYF

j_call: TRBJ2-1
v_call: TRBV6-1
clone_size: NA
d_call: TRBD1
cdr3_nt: TGTGCCAGCAGTGGAGGGGACAACTGGGACAACAGGGGGTACAATGAGCAGTTCTTC
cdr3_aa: CASSGGDNWDNRGYNEQFF

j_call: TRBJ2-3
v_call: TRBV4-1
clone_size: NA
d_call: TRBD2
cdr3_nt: TGCGCCAGCAGCCTCCTGGGACTAGTAGCAGATACGCAGTATTTT
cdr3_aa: CASSLLGLVADTQYF

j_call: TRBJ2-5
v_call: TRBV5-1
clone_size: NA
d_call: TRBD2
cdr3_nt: TGCGCCAGCAGCTTGGACGGGAGGGGAGGACAAGAGACCCAGTACTTC
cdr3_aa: CASSLDGRGGQETQYF

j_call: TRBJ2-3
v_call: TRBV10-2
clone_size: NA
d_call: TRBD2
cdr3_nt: TGCGCCAGCAGTGAGCGGACAAGCGGGAGGTCAGATACGCAGTATTTT
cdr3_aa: CASSERTSGRSDTQYF

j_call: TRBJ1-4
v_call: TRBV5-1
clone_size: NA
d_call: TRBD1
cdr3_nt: TGCGCCAGCAGCTTGGGAATACCGGGACAGAGAAATGAAAAACTGTTTTTT
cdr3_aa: CASSLGIPGQRNEKLFF

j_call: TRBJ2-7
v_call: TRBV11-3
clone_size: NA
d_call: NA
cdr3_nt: TGTGCCAGCAGCTTGGGACACGGGGTATACGAGCAGTACTTC
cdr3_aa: CASSLGHGVYEQYF

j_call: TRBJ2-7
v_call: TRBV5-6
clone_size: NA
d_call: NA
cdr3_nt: TGTGCCAGCAGCCCTCGAACAGGGAGCTACGAGCAGTACTTC
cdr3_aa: CASSPRTGSYEQYF

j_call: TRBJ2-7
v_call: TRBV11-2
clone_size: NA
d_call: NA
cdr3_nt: TGTGCCAGCAGCTTAGTGGGGGGCCGCCTACGTGGCGAGCAGTACTTC
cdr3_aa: CASSLVGGRLRGEQYF

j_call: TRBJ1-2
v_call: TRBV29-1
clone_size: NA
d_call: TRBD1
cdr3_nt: TGCAGCGTTGAGGATCGGGACAGGGGGCAGGACTATGGCTACACCTTC
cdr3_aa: CSVEDRDRGQDYGYTF

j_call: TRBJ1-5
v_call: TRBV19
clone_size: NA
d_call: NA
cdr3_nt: TGTGCCAGATTCGCAGTATCCCCACAGGGAAATACTCATCAGCCCCAGCATTTT
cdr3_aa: CARFAVSPQGNTHQPQHF

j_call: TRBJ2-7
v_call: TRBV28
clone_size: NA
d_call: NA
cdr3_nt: TGTGCCAGCAGCCGACAGGTAAACTACGAGCAGTACTTC
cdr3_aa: CASSRQVNYEQYF

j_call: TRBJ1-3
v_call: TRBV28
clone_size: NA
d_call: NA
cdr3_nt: TGTGCCAGCAGTTTGAACAGGGCCGGAAACACCATATATTTT
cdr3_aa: CASSLNRAGNTIYF

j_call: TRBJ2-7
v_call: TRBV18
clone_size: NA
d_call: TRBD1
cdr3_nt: TGTGCCAGCTCACCAAGACAGGGTACAGCCTACGAGCAGTACTTC
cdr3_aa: CASSPRQGTAYEQYF

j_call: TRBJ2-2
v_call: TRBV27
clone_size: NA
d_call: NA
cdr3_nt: TGTGCCAGCAGTCATTCGCTAGCCCGAGAGACCGGGGAGCTGTTTTTT
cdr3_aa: CASSHSLARETGELFF

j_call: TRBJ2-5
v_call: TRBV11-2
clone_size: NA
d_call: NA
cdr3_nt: TGTGCCAGCAGCTTCCGGGGGAGGGGGCAAGAGACCCAGTACTTC
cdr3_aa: CASSFRGRGQETQYF

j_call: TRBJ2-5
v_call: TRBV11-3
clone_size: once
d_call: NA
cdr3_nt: TGTGCCAGCCAGGAGGGAGGGGGAGAGACCCAGTACTTC
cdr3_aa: CASQEGGGETQYF

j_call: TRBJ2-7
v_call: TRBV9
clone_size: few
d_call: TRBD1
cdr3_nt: TGTGCCAGCAGCGTCCGGGACAGGGACTACGAGCAGTACTTC
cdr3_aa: CASSVRDRDYEQYF

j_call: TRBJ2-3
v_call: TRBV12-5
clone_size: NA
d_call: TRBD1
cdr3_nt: TGTGCTAGTGGTTCGTCCTTGTTCGGGGGACAGGGGGGTTCAGATACGCAGTATTTT
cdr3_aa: CASGSSLFGGQGGSDTQYF

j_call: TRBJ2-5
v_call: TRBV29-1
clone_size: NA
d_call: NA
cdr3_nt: TGCAGCGTTGAAGAGGTAGCAGGCCCCCAAGAGACCCAGTACTTC
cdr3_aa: CSVEEVAGPQETQYF

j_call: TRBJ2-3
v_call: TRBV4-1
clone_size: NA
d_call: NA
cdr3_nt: TGCGCCAGCAGCCAAGATAGGTTCGCGGGTCCCACAGATACGCAGTATTTT
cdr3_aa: CASSQDRFAGPTDTQYF

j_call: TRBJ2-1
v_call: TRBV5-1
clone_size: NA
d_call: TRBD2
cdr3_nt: TGCGCCAGCAGCCCCATAACTAGCGGCCTCTCCTCCTACAATGAGCAGTTCTTC
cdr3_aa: CASSPITSGLSSYNEQFF

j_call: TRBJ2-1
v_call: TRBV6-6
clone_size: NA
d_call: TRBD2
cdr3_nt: TGTGCCAGCAGTTACCGGGGGGGTCACAATGAGCAGTTCTTC
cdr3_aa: CASSYRGGHNEQFF

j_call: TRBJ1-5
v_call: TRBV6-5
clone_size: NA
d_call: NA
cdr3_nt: TGTGCCAGCAGTTCGCTAACTCCTAAGGAACCCCAGCATTTT
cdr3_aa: CASSSLTPKEPQHF

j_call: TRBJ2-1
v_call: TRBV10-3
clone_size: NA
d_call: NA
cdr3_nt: TGTGCCATCAGTGAGTGGAGTCACGCCCCCTACAATGAGCAGTTCTTC
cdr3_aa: CAISEWSHAPYNEQFF

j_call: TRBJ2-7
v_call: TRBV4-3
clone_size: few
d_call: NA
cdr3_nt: TGCGCCAGCAGCCAAGATTTGGCACGGGAGCAGTACTTC
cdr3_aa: CASSQDLAREQYF

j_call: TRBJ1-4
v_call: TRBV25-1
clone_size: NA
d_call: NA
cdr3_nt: TGTGCCAGCAGTGAATATCCTAGGGGGATGGAACTGTTTTTT
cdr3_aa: CASSEYPRGMELFF

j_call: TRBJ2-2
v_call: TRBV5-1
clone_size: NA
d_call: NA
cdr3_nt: TGCGCCAGCAGCTACACACCAGGGGTCAACACCGGGGAGCTGTTTTTT
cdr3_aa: CASSYTPGVNTGELFF

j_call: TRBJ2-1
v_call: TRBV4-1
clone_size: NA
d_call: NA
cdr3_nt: TGCGCCAGCAGCCCTAGAGGGACCTCCTACAATGAGCAGTTCTTC
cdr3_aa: CASSPRGTSYNEQFF

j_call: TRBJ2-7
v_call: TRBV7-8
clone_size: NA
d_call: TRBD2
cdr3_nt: TGTGCCAGCAGCTTAGTCCTAGCGGGAGTCGAGCAGTACTTC
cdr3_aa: CASSLVLAGVEQYF

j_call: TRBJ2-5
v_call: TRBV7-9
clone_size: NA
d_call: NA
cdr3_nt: TGTGCCAGCAGCTTTTCGACGGGTGGCCAAGAGACCCAGTACTTC
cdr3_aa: CASSFSTGGQETQYF

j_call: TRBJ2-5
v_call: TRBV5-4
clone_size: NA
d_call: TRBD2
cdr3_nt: TGTGCCAGCAGCTCCGTGGGGGCTAGCGGGACACAAGAGACCCAGTACTTC
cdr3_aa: CASSSVGASGTQETQYF

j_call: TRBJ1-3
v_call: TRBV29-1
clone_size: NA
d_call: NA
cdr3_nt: TGCAGCGTTGACGGCTCCAGAAACACCATATATTTT
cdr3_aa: CSVDGSRNTIYF